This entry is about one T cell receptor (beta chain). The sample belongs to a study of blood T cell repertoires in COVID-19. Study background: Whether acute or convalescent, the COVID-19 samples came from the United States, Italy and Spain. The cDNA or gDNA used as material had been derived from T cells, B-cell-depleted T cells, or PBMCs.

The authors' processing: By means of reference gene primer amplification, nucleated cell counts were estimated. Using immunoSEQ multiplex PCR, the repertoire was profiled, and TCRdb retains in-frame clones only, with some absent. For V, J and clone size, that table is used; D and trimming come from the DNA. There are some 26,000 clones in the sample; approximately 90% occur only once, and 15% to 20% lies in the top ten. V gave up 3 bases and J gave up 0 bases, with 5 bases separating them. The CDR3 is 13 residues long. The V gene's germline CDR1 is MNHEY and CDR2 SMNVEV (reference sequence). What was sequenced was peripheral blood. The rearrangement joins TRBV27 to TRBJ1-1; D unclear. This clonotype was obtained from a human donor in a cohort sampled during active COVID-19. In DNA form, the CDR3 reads TGTGCCAGCAGTTTTAATTTGAACACTGAAGCTTTCTTT. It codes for CASSFNLNTEAFF.